One T cell receptor beta chain is described in this entry. The antigen is undetermined. The data are from a study of OX40 agonist ivuxolimab in advanced cancers. The method was immunoSEQ multiplex PCR; TCRdb's version includes in-frame clones alone and lacks a portion of them. The table lists about 60,000 clones, under 95% of them singletons. Trimming shortened V by 0 bases and J by 0 bases, and 9 bases separated the two germline ends. Germline V gene sequence: CDR1 SGDLS, CDR2 YYNGEE. The CDR3 consists of 16 residues. Study findings and constraints: By week 6 at 0.1 to 3.0 mg/kg, blood CD4+ and CD8+ T cells had expanded clonally. There were, on average, more expanded clones in CD8+ T cells than in CD4+. It was not determined which antigens were specifically recognized by the peripheral T cells that had undergone clonal expansion.

The receptor's source is an adult with an advanced solid tumor such as melanoma, head and neck, liver or kidney cancer. This chain joins TRBV9 and TRBJ2-2; D ambiguous. The sample in question was CD4+ or CD8+ T cells sorted from blood, obtained in a trial of the OX40 agonist ivuxolimab. CDR3 residues: CASSVGPNANTGELFF. The CDR3, as DNA: TGTGCCAGCAGCGTAGGCCCAAACGCGAACACCGGGGAGCTGTTTTTT.